Sequencing of this T cell receptor (beta chain) was carried out in a study of cytomegalovirus exposure and HLA in healthy donors. A remark on this clone: A read error may produce the germline difference seen at one junction end.

In the PCR, 60 Vbeta and 13 Jbeta primers were used. As processed by the authors: There were around 80 million unique TCR beta chains by a later count, and some 11 million of them were shared. Libraries were prepared by immunoSEQ multiplex PCR; TCRdb keeps only in-frame clonotypes and omits some of them. The D gene and trimming were derived from the DNA, and the V and J assignments and clone size from that table. Counted here are 150,000 to 200,000 clones, 79% occurring once; the ten biggest clones make up 2% to 2.5%. The CDR3 extends over 16 amino acids. Germline V gene data show CDR1 as SEHNR and CDR2 as FQNEAQ (reference sequence).

The sequence was obtained from a man in his forties or fifties in good health and CMV-seronegative. Sequenced: PBMCs. V is TRBV7-9 and J is TRBJ2-5; D possibly matches TRBD1 or TRBD2 (5 bases each). For the CDR3, the DNA is TGTTCCAGCAGCTTAGCGTTTGAGCAAGCAGGGGAGACCCAGTACTTC. It yields the protein CSSSLAFEQAGETQYF. Full variable domain (remainder filled in from reference TRBV7-9 and TRBJ2-5): DTGVSQNPRHKITKRGQNVTFRCDPISEHNRLYWYRQTLGQGPEFLTYFQNEAQLEKSRLLSDRFSAERPKGSFSTLEIQRTEQGDSAMYLCSSSLAFEQAGETQYFGPGTRLLVL.